This entry concerns a single T cell receptor (beta chain). Trimming removed 5 bases at V and 4 bases at J, with 18 bases between. The CDR3 sequence is 15 residues long. Germline V gene lookup returns CDR1 MNHEY and CDR2 SVGEGT. These data belong to a study of regulatory T cells in long-lasting Graves disease. Assembly of TCR beta libraries relied on iRepertoire HTBI primers together with Arm-PCR of CDR3 regions. A single record per CDR3 protein comes from TCRdb applying MiXCR to the multiplex PCR reads. The sample lists hundreds of thousands of distinct CDR3 sequences, about 16% seen once, with roughly 25% in the top ten. The time point here: newly diagnosed GD, antithyroid drugs for less than 3 months. Researchers made the TCR library from RNA that was extracted from PBMCs. These data were also reused for a study on T cells in Graves' hyperthyroidism and ophthalmopathy.

Here the sequenced sample was peripheral blood mononuclear cells (PBMCs), taken at new diagnosis, from a patient treated with antithyroid drugs. The gene calls are TRBV6-2 or TRBV6-3 and TRBJ2-7; D is unclear. This sequence originates from a middle-aged woman with Graves disease. The CDR3 DNA sequence: TGTGCCAGCAGTGAAACTACCGCGAGGATTTACGAGCAGTACTTC. Translation gives CASSETTARIYEQYF.